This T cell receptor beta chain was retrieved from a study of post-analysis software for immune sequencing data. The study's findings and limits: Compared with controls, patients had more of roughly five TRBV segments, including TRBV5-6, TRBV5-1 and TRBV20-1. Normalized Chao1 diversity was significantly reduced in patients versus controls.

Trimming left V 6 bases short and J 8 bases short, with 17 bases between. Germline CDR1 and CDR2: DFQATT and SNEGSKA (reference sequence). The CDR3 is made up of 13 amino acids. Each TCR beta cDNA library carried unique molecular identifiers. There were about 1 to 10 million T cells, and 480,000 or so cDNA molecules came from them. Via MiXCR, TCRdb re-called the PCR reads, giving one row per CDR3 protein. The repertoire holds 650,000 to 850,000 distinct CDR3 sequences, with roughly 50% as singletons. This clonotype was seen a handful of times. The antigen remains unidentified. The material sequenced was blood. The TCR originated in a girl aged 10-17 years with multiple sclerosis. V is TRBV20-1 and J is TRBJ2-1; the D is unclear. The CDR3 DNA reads TGCAGTGCCGACATTAGGCCGCCGGATGAGCAGTTCTTC. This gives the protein CSADIRPPDEQFF.